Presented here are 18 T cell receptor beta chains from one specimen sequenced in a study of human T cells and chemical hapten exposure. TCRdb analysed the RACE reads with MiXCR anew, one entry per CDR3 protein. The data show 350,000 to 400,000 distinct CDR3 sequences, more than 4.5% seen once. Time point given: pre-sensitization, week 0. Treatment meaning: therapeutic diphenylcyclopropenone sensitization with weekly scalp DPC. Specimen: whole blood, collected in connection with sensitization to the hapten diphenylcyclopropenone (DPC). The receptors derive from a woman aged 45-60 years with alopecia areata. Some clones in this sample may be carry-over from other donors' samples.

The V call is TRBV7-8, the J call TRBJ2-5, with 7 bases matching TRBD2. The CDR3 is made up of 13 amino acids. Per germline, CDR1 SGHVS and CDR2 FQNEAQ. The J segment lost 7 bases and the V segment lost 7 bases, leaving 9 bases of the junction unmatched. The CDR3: CASNPRAGATQYF. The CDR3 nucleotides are TGTGCCAGCAACCCGAGGGCGGGAGCGACCCAGTACTTC.

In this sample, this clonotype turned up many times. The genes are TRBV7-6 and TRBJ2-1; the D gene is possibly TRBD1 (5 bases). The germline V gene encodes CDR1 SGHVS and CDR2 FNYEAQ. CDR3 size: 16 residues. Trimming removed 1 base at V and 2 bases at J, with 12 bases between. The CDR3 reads CASSLGRQGPYNEQFF. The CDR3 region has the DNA TGTGCCAGCAGCTTAGGTCGGCAGGGCCCCTACAATGAGCAGTTCTTC.

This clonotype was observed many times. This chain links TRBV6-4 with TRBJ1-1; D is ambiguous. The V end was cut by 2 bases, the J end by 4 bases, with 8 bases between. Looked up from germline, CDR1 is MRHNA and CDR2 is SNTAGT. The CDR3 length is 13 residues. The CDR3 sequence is CASSDRVGTEAFF. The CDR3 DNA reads TGTGCCAGCAGTGACAGGGTCGGCACTGAAGCTTTCTTT.

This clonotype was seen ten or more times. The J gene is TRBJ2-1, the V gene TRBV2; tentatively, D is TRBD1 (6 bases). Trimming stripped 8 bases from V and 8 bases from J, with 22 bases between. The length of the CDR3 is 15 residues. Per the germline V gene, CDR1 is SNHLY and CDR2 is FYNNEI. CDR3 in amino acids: CASSMAGTKDHEQFF. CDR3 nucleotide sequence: TGTGCCAGCTCTATGGCCGGGACAAAGGACCATGAGCAGTTCTTC.

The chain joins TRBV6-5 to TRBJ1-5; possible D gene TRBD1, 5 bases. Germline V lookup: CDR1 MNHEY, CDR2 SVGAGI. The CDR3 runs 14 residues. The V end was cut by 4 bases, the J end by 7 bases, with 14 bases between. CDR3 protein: CASSSGRKQQPQHF. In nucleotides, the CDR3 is TGTGCCAGCAGTTCGGGACGAAAACAACAGCCCCAGCATTTT.

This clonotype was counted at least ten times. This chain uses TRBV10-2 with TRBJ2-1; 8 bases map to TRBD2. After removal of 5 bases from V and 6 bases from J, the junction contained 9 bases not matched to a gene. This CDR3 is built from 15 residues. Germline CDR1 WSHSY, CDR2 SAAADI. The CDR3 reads CASSSGLAVPNEQFF. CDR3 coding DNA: TGCGCCAGCAGTTCCGGACTAGCTGTCCCCAATGAGCAGTTCTTC.

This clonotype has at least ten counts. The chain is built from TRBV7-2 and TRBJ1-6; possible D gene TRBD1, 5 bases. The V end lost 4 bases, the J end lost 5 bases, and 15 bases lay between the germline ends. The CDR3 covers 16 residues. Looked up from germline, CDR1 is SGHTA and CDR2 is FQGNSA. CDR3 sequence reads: CASSWDRAIDNSPLHF. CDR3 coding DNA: TGTGCCAGCAGCTGGGACCGGGCCATCGATAATTCACCCCTCCACTTT.

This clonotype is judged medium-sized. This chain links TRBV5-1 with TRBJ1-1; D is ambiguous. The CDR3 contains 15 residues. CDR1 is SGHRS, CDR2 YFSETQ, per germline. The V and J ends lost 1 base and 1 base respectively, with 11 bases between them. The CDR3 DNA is TGCGCCAGCAGCTTGTTCGCCCCGGCGAACACTGAAGCTTTCTTT. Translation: CASSLFAPANTEAFF. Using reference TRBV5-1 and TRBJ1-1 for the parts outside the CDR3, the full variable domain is KAGVTQTPRYLIKTRGQQVTLSCSPISGHRSVSWYQQTPGQGLQFLFEYFSETQRNKGNFPGRFSGRQFSNSRSEMNVSTLELGDSALYLCASSLFAPANTEAFFGQGTRLTVV.

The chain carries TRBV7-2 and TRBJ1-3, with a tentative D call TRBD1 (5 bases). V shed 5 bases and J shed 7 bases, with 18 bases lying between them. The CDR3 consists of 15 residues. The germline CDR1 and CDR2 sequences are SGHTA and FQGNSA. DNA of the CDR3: TGTGCCAGCAGCCGGGACGCCGGGAGGTGGAACACCATATATTTT. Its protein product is CASSRDAGRWNTIYF.

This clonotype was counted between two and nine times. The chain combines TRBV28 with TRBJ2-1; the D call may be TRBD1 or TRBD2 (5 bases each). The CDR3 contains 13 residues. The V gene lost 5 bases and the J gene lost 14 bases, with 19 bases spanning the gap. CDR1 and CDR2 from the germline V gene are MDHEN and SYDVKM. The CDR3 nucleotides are TGTGCCAGCAGTAGTGGGACCCCCCACCGAGAGTTCTTC. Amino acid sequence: CASSSGTPHREFF.

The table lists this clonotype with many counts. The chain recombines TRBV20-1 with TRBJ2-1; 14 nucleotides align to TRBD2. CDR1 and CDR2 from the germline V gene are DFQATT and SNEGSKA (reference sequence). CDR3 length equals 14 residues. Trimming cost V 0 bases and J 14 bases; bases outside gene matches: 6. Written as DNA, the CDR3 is TGCAGTGCTAGAGATTCCGGGACTAGCGGGAGAAAGTTCTTC. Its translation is CSARDSGTSGRKFF.

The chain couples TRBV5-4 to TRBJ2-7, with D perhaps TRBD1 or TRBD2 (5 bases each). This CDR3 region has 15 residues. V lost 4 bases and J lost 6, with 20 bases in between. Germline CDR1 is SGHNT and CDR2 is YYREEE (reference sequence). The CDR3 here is CASSPPGSRAFEQYF. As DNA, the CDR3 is TGTGCCAGCAGCCCCCCGGGAAGCAGGGCCTTCGAGCAGTACTTC.

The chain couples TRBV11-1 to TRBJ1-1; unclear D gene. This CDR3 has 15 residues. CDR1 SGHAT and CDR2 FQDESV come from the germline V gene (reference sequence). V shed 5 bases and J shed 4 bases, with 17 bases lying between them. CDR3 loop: CASSERLQFGTEAFF. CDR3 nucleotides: TGTGCCAGCAGCGAACGCCTTCAATTCGGCACTGAAGCTTTCTTT.

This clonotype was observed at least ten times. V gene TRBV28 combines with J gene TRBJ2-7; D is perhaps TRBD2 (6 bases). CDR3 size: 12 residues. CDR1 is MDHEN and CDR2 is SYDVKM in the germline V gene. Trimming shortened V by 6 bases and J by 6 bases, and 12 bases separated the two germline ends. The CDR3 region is CASSPRRAEQYF. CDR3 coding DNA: TGTGCCAGCAGCCCAAGGAGGGCCGAGCAGTACTTC.

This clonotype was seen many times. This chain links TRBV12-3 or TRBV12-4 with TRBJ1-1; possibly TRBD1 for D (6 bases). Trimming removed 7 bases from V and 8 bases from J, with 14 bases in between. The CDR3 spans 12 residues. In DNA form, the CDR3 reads TGTGCCAGCACCCTACCCACAGGGGAAGCTTTCTTT. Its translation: CASTLPTGEAFF.

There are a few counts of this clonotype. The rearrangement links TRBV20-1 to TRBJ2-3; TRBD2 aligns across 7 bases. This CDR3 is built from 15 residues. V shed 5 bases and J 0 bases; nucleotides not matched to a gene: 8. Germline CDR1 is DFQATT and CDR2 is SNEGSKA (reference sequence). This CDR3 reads CSARMPGLSTDTQYF. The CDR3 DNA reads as TGCAGTGCTCGGATGCCGGGACTAAGCACAGATACGCAGTATTTT.

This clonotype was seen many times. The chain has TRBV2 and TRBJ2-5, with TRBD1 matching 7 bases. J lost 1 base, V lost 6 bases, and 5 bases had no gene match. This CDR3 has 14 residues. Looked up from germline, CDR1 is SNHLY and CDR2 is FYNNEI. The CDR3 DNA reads TGTGCCAGCAGATTGTGGGACAGCCAAGAGACCCAGTACTTC. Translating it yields CASRLWDSQETQYF.

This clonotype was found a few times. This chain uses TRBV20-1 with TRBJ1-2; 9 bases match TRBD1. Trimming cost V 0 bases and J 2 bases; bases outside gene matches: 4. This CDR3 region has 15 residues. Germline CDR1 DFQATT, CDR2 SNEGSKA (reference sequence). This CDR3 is CSARDPGQGNYGYTF. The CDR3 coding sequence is TGCAGTGCTAGAGACCCGGGACAGGGAAACTATGGCTACACCTTC.